This T cell receptor (beta chain) was identified in a study of blood T cell repertoires in COVID-19. Across the study: Sites in the United States, Italy and Spain provided acute and convalescent COVID-19 samples.

Looked up from germline, CDR1 is MNHEY and CDR2 is SMNVEV (reference sequence). The CDR3 is 16 residues long. Trimming pared 1 base from V and 4 bases from J, leaving 16 bases between. Produced via immunoSEQ multiplex PCR; TCRdb's table is partial and in-frame only. The sample lists a few hundred thousand clones; about 85% were seen once. Recruits, aged about 18 to 90 years, lived in some 25 US areas. Sequencing used PBMCs or T cells enriched from blood (not recorded which). The chain joins TRBV27 to TRBJ1-1; TRBD1 is a possible D gene (6 bases). The source of this sequence is a woman in her thirties who had recovered from COVID-19. CDR3 amino acids: CASSLLGRGGITEAFF. CDR3 bases: TGTGCCAGCAGTTTATTAGGCAGGGGCGGAATCACTGAAGCTTTCTTT.